This T cell receptor (beta chain) was recovered during a study of technical replicates of blood from four donors (TCRdb year 2017). The library relied on the immunoSEQ multiplex PCR assay. What TCRdb holds here is the immuneACCESS table cut down to in-frame rearrangements. Part of the clones is not present; checked against another copy, under half of the missing clones reflect an unresolved V gene, and the others are unexplained. In this sample the table shows fewer than 95,000 clones, roughly 90% of which occur a single time. The ten largest clones take up 0.2% to 0.25% of the sample. A word on this clone: It has no known antigen specificity. There are no base qualities to consult, and no much larger clone falls within one base.

The CDR3 spans 17 residues, from the cysteine through the phenylalanine. Only the CDR3 region is kept as DNA, spanning 51 bases read in frame from base 1. Here V drops 4 bases and J drops 2 bases, and the junction holds 6 bases not matched to any gene. CDR1 and CDR2 are drawn from the germline V gene: SGHRS, YFSETQ. Specimen: T cells isolated from PBMCs. This sequence was found in a human donor in good health. This chain joins TRBV5-1 to TRBJ2-3, with 14 middle bases fitting TRBD2. The CDR3 corresponds to CASSRLAGGGNTDTQYF. The DNA is TGCGCCAGCAGCCGACTAGCGGGAGGGGGGAACACAGATACGCAGTATTTT.